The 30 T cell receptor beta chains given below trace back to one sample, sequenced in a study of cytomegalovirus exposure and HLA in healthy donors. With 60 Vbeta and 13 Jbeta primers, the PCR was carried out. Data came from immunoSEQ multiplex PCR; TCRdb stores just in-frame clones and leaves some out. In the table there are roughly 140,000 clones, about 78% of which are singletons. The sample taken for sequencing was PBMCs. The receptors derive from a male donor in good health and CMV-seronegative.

CDR3 region: CSVERQGANYGYTF. DNA for the CDR3: TGCAGCGTTGAACGACAGGGGGCTAACTATGGCTACACCTTC. The chain joins TRBV29-1 to TRBJ1-2; 9 bases align to TRBD1. The V segment lost 2 bases and the J segment 0 bases; nucleotides outside the gene matches: 1. This CDR3 is built from 14 residues. Germline V CDR1 and CDR2: SQVTM, ANQGSEA.

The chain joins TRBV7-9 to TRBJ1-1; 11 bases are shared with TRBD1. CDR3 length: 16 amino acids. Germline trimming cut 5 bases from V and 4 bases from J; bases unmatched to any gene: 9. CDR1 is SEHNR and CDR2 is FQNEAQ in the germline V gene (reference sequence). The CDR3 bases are TGTGCCAGCAGCCTCCGGACAGGGGGCTCGGGCACTGAAGCTTTCTTT. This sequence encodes CASSLRTGGSGTEAFF.

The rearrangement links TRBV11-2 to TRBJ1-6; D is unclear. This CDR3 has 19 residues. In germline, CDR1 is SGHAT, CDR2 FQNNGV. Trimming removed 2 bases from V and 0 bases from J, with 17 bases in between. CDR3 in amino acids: CASSLLGSSASSYNSPLHF. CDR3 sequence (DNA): TGTGCCAGCAGCTTACTTGGGTCCTCGGCTAGCTCCTATAATTCACCCCTCCACTTT.

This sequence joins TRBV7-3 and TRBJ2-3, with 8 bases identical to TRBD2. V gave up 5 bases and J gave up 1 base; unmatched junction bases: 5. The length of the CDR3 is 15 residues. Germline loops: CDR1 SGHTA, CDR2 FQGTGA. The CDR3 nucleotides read TGTGCCAGCAGCCCACATAGCGGGGGCACAGATACGCAGTATTTT. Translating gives CASSPHSGGTDTQYF.

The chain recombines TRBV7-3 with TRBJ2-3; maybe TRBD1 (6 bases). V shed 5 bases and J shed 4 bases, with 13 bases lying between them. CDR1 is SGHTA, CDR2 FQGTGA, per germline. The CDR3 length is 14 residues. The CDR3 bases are TGTGCCAGCAGCGCCCAACAGGGTCCAGATACGCAGTATTTT. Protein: CASSAQQGPDTQYF.

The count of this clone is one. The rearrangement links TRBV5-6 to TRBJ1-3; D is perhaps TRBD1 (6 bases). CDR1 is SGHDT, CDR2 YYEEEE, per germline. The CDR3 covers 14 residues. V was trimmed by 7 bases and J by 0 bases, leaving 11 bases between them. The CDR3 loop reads CASGDRPSGNTIYF. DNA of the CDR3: TGTGCCAGCGGAGACAGGCCCTCTGGAAACACCATATATTTT.

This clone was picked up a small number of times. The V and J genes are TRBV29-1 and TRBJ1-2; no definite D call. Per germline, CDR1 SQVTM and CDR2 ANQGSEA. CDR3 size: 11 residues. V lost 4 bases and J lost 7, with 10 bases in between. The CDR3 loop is CSVVGGFGYTF. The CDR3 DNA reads TGCAGCGTTGTAGGAGGGTTTGGCTACACCTTC.

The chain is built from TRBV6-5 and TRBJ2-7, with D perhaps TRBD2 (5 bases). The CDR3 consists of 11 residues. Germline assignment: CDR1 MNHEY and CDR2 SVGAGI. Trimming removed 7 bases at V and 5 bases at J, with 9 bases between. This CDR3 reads CASNRGDEQYF. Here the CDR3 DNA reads TGTGCCAGCAACCGGGGAGACGAGCAGTACTTC.

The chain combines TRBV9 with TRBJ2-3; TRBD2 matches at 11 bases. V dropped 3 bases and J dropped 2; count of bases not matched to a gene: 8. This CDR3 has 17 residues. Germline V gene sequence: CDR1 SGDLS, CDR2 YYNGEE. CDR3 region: CASSGRTSGLVTDTQYF. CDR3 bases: TGTGCCAGCAGCGGTCGGACTAGCGGGCTGGTCACAGATACGCAGTATTTT.

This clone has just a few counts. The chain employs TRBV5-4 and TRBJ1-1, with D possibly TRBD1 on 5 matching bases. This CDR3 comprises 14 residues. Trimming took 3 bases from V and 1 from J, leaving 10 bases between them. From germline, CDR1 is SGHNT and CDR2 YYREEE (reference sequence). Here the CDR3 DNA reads TGTGCCAGCAGCTCCTGGACACCGAACACTGAAGCTTTCTTT. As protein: CASSSWTPNTEAFF.

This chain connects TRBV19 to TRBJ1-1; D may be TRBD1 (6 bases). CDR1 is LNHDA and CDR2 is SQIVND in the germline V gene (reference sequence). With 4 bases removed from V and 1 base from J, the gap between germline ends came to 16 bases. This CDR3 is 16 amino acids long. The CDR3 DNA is TGTGCCAGTAGTAAGGTTTTCAGGGGCAAGAACACTGAAGCTTTCTTT. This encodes CASSKVFRGKNTEAFF.

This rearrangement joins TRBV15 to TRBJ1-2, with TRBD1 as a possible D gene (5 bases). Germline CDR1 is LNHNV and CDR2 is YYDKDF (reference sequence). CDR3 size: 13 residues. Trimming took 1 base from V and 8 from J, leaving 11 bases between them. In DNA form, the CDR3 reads TGTGCCACCAGCAGAGGCGGGGGAAGAGGCTACACCTTC. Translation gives CATSRGGGRGYTF.

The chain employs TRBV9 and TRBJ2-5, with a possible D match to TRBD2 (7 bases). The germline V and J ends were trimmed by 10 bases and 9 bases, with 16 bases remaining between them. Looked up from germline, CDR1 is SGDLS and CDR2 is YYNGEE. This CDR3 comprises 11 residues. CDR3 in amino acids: CASQGGGAQYF. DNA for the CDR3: TGTGCCTCCCAGGGAGGGGGGGCCCAGTACTTC.

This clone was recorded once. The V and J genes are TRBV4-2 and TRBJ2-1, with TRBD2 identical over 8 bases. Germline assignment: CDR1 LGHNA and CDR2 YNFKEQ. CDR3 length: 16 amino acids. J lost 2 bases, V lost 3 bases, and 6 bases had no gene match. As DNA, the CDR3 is TGTGCCAGCAGCCATGGGACTAGGGGGACCTACAATGAGCAGTTCTTC. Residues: CASSHGTRGTYNEQFF.

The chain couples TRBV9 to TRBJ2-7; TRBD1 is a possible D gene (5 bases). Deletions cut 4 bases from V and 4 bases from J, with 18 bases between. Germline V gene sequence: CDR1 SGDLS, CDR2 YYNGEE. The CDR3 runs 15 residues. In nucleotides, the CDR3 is TGTGCCAGCAGCTTATTAGGGGAAAGTGGTTACGAGCAGTACTTC. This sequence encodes CASSLLGESGYEQYF.

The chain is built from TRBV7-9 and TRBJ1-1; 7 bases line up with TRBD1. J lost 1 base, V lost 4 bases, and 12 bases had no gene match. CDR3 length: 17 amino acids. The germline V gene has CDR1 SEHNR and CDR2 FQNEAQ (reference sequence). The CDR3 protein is CASSSLGDSDPNTEAFF. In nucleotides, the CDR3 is TGTGCCAGCAGCTCCCTGGGGGACAGTGATCCGAACACTGAAGCTTTCTTT.

The DNA of the CDR3 is TGTGCCAGCGACCAGGGAGGAAGCGGGACATGGAATGAGCAGTTCTTC. This sequence encodes CASDQGGSGTWNEQFF. The chain carries TRBV5-4 and TRBJ2-1; perhaps TRBD2 as D (7 bases). Germline CDR1 reads SGHNT; CDR2 reads YYREEE (reference sequence). The CDR3 consists of 16 residues. The V end was cut by 7 bases, the J end by 7 bases, with 24 bases between.

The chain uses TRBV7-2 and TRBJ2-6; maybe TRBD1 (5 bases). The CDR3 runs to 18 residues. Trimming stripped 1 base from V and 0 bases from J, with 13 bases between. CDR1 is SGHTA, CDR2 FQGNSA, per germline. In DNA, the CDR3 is TGTGCCAGCAGCTTAGTATCACAGGTTTACTCTGGGGCCAACGTCCTGACTTTC. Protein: CASSLVSQVYSGANVLTF.

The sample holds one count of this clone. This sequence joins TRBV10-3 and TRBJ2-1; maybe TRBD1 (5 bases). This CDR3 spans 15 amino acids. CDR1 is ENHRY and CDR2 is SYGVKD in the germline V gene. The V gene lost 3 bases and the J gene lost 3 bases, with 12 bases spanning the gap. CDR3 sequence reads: CAISDQGLVYNEQFF. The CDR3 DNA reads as TGTGCCATCAGTGATCAGGGCCTGGTCTACAATGAGCAGTTCTTC.

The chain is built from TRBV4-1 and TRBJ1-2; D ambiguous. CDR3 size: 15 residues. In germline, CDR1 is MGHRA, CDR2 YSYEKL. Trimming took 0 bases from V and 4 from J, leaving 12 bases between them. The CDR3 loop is CASSQESRVGYGYTF. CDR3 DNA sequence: TGCGCCAGCAGCCAAGAATCGAGGGTGGGCTATGGCTACACCTTC.

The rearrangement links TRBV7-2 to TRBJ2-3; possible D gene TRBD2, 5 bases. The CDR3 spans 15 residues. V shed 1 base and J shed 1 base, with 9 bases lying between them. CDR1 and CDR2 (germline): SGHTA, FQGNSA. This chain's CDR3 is CASSLELVGTDTQYF. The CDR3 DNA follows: TGTGCCAGCAGCTTAGAACTAGTTGGCACAGATACGCAGTATTTT.

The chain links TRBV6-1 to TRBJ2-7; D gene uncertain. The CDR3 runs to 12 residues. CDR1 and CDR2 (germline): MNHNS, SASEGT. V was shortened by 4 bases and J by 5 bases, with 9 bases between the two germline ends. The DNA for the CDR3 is TGTGCCAGCAGTGTCGTATTCCACGAGCAGTACTTC. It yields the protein CASSVVFHEQYF.

CDR3 coding DNA: TGTGCCAGCAGCTTCCCCGGGACAGGGGGGAAAGAGACCCAGTACTTC. Encoded protein: CASSFPGTGGKETQYF. V usage is TRBV7-8 and J usage is TRBJ2-5; 11 bases line up with TRBD1. Germline-derived CDR1 and CDR2 are SGHVS and FQNEAQ. This CDR3 spans 16 amino acids. V lost 3 bases and J lost 3; bases outside the gene matches: 6. Complete variable domain (other parts from reference TRBV7-8 and TRBJ2-5): GAGVSQSPRYKVAKRGQDVALRCDPISGHVSLFWYQQALGQGPEFLTYFQNEAQLDKSGLPSDRFFAERPEGSVSTLKIQRTQQEDSAVYLCASSFPGTGGKETQYFGPGTRLLVL.

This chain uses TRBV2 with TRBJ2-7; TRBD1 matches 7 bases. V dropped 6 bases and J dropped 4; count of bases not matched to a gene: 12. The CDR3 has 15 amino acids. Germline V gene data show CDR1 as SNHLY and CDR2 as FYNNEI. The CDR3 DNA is TGTGCCAGCAGGACGAAAGGACAGGTAAATTACGAGCAGTACTTC. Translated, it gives CASRTKGQVNYEQYF.

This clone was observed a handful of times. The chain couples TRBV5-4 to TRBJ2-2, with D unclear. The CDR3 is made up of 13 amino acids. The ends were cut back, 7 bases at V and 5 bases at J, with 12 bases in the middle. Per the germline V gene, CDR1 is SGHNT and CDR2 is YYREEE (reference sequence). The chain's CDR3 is CASVQITTGELFF. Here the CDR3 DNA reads TGTGCCAGCGTCCAGATTACAACCGGGGAGCTGTTTTTT.

The CDR3 loop reads CASSGQGRHEQYF. The CDR3 coding sequence is TGTGCCAGCAGCGGACAGGGGAGGCACGAGCAGTACTTC. This rearrangement joins TRBV2 to TRBJ2-7, with 9 bases identical to TRBD1. The CDR3 extends over 13 amino acids. V shed 6 bases and J 5 bases; nucleotides not matched to a gene: 5. Looked up from germline, CDR1 is SNHLY and CDR2 is FYNNEI.

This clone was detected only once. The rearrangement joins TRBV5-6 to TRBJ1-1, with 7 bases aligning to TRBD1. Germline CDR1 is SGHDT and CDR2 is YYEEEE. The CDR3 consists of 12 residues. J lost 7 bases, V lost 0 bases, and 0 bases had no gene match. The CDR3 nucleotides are TGTGCCAGCAGCTTGGACAGGGGTGAAGCTTTCTTT. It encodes CASSLDRGEAFF.

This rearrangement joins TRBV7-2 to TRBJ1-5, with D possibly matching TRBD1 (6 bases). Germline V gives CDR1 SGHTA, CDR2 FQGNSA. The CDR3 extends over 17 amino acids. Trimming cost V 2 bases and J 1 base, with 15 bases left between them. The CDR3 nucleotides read TGTGCCAGCAGCTTATGGGCCCGACAGGACAGCAATCAGCCCCAGCATTTT. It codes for CASSLWARQDSNQPQHF.

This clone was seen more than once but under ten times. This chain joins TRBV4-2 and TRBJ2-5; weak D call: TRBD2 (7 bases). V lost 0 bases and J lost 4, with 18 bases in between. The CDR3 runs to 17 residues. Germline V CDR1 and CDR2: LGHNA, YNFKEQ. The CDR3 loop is CASSQEGGGAGPETQYF. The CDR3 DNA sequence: TGTGCCAGCAGCCAAGAGGGTGGGGGGGCCGGCCCAGAGACCCAGTACTTC.

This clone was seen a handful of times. The CDR3, as DNA: TGTGCCAGCAGTCCGAGCGGGAGGGCTGGTAATGAGCAGTTCTTC. Translated: CASSPSGRAGNEQFF. This sequence joins TRBV6-5 and TRBJ2-1, with 10 nucleotides matching TRBD2. The CDR3 length is 15 residues. Trimming took 5 bases from V and 7 from J; bases not matched to a gene: 8. Germline V gene data show CDR1 as MNHEY and CDR2 as SVGAGI.